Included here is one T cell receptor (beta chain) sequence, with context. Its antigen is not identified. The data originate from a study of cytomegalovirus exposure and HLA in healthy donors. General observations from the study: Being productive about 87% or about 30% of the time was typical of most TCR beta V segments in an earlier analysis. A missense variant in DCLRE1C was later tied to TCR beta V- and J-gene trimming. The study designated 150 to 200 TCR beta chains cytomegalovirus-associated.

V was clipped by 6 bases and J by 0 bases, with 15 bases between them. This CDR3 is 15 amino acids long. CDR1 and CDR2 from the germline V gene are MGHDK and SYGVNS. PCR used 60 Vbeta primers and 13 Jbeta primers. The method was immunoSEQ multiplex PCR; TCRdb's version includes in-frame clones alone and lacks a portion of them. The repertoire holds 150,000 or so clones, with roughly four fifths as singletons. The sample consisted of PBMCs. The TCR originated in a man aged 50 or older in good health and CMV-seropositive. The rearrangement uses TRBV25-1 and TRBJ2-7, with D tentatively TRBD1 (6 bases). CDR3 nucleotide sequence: TGTGCCAGCAGCGCGACAGGTGGTGGCTCCTACGAGCAGTACTTC. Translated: CASSATGGGSYEQYF.